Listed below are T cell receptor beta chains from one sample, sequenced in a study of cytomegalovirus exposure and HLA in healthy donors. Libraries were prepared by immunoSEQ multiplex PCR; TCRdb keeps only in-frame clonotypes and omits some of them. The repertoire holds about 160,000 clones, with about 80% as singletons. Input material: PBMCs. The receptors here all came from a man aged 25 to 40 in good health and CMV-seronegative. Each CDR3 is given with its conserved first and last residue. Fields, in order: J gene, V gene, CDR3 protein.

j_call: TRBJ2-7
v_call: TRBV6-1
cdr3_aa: CASSEAGAAAYEQYF

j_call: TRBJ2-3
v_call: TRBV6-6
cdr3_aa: CATTGFGDTQYF

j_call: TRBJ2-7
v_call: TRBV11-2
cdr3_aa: CASSLATRLREQYF

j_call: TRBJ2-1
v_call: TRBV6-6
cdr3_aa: CASSYMQEQFF

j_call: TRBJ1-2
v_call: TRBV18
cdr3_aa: CASSPSGTGNNVYGYTF

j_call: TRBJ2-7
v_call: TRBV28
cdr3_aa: CASTRGYYEQYF

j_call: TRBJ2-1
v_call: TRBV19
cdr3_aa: CASSIGQGSYNEQFF

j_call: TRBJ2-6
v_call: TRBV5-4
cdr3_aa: CASSLTGGAGGANVLTF

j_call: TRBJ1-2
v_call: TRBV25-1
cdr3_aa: CASSDRNSPSYGYTF

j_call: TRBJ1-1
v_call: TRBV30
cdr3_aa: CAWSVAIRLTGSEAFF